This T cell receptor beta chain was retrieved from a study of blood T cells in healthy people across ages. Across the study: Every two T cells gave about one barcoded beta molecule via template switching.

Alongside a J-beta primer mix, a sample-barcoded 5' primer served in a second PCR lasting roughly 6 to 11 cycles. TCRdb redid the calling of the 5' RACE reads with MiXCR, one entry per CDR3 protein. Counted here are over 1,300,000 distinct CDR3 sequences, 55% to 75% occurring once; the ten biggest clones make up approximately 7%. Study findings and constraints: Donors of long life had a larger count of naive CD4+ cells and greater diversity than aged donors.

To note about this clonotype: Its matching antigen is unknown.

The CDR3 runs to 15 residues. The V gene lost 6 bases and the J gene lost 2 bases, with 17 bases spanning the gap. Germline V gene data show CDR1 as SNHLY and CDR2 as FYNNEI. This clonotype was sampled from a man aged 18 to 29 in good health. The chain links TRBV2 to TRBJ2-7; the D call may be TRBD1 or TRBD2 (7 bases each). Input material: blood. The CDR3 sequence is CASRLAQGGTYEQYF. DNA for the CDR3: TGTGCCAGCAGACTAGCGCAGGGGGGTACCTACGAGCAGTACTTC.